This T cell receptor beta chain was identified during a study of blood T cells in healthy people across ages. Findings of the study overall: More naive CD4+ cells and higher diversity marked long-lived donors relative to aged donors.

Then a second PCR, running roughly 7 to 11 cycles, was carried out with a sample-barcoded 5' primer and a J-beta primer mix. One entry per CDR3 protein results from TCRdb running MiXCR on the 5' RACE reads. The sample contains 1 million to 1.2 million distinct CDR3 sequences, roughly two fifths of which appear only once. As concerns this clonotype: Its target is unknown. A much larger clone sits a single nucleotide away, making a read error possible.

This CDR3 comprises 14 residues. The germline CDR1 and CDR2 sequences are SGHTA and FQGNSA. This chain links TRBV7-2 with TRBJ2-5; D call uncertain. The receptor's source is a man between 18 and 35 years old in good health. The specimen sequenced was blood. In DNA, the CDR3 is TGTGCCAACAGCTTAGAAGTAGTCCAAGAGACCCAGTACTTC. Its protein product is CANSLEVVQETQYF. Together with reference TRBV7-2 and TRBJ2-5, the CDR3 gives the full variable domain: GAGVSQSPSNKVTEKGKDVELRCDPISGHTALYWYRQSLGQGLEFLIYFQGNSAPDKSGLPSDRFSAERTGGSVSTLTIQRTQQEDSAVYLCANSLEVVQETQYFGPGTRLLVL.